This entry concerns a single T cell receptor (beta chain). The length of the CDR3 is 14 residues. Trimming shortened V by 4 bases and J by 5 bases, and 12 bases separated the two germline ends. Germline values: CDR1 LNHDA, CDR2 SQIVND (reference sequence). These data belong to a study of CD8+ T cells in alopecia areata. After isolation, RNA underwent reverse transcription to generate cDNA as the sequencing template. Generated by immunoSEQ multiplex PCR, the TCRdb table keeps only in-frame clones and is missing some. The sample shows 150,000 or so clones, about 90% of them seen only once. This sample comprised CD8+ T cells sorted from blood, obtained at week 0. V is TRBV19 and J is TRBJ1-5, with D unresolved. The receptor was isolated from a human donor with alopecia areata. CDR3 coding DNA: TGTGCCAGTAGTACGGGCGGGGATTATCAGCCCCAGCATTTT. Its protein product is CASSTGGDYQPQHF. Together with reference TRBV19 and TRBJ1-5, the CDR3 gives the full variable domain: DGGITQSPKYLFRKEGQNVTLSCEQNLNHDAMYWYRQDPGQGLRLIYYSQIVNDFQKGDIAEGYSVSREKKESFPLTVTSAQKNPTAFYLCASSTGGDYQPQHFGDGTRLSIL.